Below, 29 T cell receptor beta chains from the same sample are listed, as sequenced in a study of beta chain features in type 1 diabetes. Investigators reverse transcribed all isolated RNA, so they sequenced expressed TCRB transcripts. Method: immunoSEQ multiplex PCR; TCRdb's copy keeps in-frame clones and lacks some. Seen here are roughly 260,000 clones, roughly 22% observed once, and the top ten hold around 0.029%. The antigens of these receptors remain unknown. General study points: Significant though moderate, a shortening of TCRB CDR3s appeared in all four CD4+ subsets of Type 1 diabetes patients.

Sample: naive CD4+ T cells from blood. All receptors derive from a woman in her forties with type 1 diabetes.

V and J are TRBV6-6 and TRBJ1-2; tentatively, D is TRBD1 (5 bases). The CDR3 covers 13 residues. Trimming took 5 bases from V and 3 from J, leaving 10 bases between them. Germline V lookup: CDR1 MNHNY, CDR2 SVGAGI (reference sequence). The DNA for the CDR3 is TGTGCCAGCAGTCCCCAGGGTTACTATGGCTACACCTTC. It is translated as CASSPQGYYGYTF.

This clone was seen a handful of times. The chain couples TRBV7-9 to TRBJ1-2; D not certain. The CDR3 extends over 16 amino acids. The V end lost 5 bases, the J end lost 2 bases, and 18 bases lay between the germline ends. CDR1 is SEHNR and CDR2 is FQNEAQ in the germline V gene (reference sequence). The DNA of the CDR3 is TGTGCCAGCAGCCCCAGAGGAGGAATGGGAAACTATGGCTACACCTTC. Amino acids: CASSPRGGMGNYGYTF.

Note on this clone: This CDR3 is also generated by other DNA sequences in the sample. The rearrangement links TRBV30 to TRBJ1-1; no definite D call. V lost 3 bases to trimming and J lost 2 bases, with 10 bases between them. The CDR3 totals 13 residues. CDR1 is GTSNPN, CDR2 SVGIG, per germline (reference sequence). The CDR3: CAWRSGLNTEAFF. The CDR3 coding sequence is TGTGCCTGGAGAAGTGGGCTTAACACTGAAGCTTTCTTT.

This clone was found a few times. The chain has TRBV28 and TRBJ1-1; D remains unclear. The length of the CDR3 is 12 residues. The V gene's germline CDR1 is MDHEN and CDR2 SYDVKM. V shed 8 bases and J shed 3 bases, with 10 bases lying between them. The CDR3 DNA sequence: TGTGCCAGCCTCGGTGGTCACACTGAAGCTTTCTTT. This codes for CASLGGHTEAFF.

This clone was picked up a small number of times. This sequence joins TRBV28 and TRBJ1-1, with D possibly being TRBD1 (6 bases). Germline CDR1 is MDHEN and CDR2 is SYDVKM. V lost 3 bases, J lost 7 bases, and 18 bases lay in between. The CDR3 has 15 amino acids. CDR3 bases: TGTGCCAGCAGTTTCCGCAGGGGCCGCAGATTTGAAGCTTTCTTT. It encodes CASSFRRGRRFEAFF.

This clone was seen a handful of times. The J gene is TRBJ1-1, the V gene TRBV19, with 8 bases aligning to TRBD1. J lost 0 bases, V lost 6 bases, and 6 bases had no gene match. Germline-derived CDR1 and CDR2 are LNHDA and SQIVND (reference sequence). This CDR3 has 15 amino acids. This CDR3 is CASSDGGQVNTEAFF. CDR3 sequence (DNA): TGTGCCAGTAGCGATGGGGGACAGGTGAACACTGAAGCTTTCTTT.

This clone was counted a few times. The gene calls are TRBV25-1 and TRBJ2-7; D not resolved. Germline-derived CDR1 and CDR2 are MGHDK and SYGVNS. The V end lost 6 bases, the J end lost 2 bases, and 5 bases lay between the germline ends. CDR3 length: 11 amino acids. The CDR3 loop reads CASSLTYEQYF. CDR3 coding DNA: TGTGCCAGCAGCTTAACCTACGAGCAGTACTTC.

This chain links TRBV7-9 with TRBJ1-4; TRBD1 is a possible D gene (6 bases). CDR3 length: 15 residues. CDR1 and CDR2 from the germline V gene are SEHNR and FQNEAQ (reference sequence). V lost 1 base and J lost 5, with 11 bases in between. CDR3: CASSLGGTLNEKLFF. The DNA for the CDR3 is TGTGCCAGCAGCTTAGGGGGGACACTGAATGAAAAACTGTTTTTT. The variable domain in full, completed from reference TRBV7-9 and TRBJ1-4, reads DTGVSQNPRHKITKRGQNVTFRCDPISEHNRLYWYRQTLGQGPEFLTYFQNEAQLEKSRLLSDRFSAERPKGSFSTLEIQRTEQGDSAMYLCASSLGGTLNEKLFFGSGTQLSVL.

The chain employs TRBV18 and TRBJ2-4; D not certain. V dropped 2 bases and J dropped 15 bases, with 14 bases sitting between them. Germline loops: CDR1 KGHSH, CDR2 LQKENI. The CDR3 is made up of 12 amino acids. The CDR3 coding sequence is TGTGCCAGCTCACCAATGTGGTCGGGTTGGTACTTC. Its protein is CASSPMWSGWYF.

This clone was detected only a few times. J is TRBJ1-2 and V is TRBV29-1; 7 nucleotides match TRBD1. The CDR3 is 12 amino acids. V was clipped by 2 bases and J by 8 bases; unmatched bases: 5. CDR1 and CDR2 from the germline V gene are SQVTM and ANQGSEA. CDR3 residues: CSVERQGWGYTF. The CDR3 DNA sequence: TGCAGCGTTGAACGACAGGGCTGGGGCTACACCTTC.

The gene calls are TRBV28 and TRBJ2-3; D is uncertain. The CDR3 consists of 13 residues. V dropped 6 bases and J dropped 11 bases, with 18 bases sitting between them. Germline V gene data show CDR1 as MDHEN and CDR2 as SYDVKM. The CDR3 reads CASSTPDSAQQYF. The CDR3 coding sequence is TGTGCCAGCAGCACCCCTGATTCTGCGCAGCAGTATTTT.

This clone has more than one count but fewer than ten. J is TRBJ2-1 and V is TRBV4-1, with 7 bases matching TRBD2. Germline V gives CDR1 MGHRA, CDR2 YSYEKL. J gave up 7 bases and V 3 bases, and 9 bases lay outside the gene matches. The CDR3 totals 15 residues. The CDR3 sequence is CASSHRRGDGNEQFF. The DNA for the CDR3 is TGCGCCAGCAGCCATCGCCGGGGGGACGGGAATGAGCAGTTCTTC.

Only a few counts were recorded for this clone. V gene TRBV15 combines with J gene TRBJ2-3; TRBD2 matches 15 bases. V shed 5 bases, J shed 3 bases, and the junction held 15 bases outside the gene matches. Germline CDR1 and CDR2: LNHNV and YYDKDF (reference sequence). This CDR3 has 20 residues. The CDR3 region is CATSPQRTSGRAKETDTQYF. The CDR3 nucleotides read TGTGCCACCAGCCCACAACGGACTAGCGGGAGGGCCAAGGAGACAGATACGCAGTATTTT.

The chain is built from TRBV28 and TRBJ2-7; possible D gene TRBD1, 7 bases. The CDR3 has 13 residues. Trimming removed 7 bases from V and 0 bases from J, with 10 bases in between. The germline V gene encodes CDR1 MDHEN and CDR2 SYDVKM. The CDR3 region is CASTQGGSYEQYF. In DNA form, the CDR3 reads TGTGCCAGCACTCAGGGGGGCTCCTACGAGCAGTACTTC.

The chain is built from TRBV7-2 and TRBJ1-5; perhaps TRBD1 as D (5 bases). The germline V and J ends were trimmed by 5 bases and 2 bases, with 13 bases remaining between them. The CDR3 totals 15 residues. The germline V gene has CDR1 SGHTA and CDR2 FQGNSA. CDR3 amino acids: CASSVYQGGNQPQHF. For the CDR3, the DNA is TGTGCCAGCAGCGTATACCAGGGTGGCAATCAGCCCCAGCATTTT.

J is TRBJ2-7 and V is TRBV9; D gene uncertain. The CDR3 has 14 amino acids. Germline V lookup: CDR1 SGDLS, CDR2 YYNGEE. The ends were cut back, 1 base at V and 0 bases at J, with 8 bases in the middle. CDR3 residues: CASSVQENSYEQYF. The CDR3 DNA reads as TGTGCCAGCAGCGTACAGGAAAACTCCTACGAGCAGTACTTC.

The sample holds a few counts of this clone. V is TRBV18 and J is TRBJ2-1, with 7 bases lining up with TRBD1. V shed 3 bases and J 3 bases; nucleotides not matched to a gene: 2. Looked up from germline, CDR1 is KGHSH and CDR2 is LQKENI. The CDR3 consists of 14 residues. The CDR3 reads CASSPTGNYNEQFF. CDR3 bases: TGTGCCAGCTCACCGACAGGGAACTACAATGAGCAGTTCTTC.

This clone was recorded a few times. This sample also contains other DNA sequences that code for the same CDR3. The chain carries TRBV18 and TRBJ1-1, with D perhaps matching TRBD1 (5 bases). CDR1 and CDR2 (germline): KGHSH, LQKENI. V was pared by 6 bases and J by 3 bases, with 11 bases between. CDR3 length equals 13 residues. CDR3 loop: CASSPDRDTEAFF. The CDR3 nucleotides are TGTGCCAGCTCGCCCGACAGAGACACTGAAGCTTTCTTT.

CDR3: CASSSGHRQEKLFF. The DNA of the CDR3 is TGTGCCAGCAGCTCCGGACATCGACAAGAAAAACTGTTTTTT. The genes are TRBV6-5 and TRBJ1-4; tentative D call: TRBD1 (5 bases). This CDR3 has 14 amino acids. V was pared by 6 bases and J by 8 bases, with 16 bases between. Germline lookup yields CDR1 MNHEY and CDR2 SVGAGI.

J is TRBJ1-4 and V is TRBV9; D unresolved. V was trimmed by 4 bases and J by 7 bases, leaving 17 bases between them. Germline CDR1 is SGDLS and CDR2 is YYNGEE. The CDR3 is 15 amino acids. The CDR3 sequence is CASSREEGSREKLFF. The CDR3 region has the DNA TGTGCCAGCAGCCGAGAGGAGGGCTCCCGTGAAAAACTGTTTTTT.

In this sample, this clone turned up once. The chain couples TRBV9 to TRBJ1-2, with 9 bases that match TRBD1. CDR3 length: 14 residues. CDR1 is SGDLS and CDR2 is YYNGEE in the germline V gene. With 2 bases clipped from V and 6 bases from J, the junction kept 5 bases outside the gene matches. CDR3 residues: CASSVRDRADGYTF. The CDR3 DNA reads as TGTGCCAGCAGCGTCCGGGACAGGGCCGATGGCTACACCTTC.

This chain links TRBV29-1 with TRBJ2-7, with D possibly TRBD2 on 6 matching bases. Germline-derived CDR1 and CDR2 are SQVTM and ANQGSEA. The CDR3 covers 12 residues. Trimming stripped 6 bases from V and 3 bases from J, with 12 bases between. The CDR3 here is CSVGGTFYEQYF. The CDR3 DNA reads TGCAGCGTGGGCGGGACCTTCTACGAGCAGTACTTC.

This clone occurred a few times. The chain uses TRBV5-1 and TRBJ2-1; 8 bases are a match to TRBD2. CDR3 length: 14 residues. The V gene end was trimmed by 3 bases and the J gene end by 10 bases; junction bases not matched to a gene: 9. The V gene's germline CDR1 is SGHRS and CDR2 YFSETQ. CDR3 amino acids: CASSSTGGIWEQFF. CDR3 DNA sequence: TGCGCCAGCAGCTCGACGGGAGGGATTTGGGAGCAGTTCTTC.

CDR3 region: CASTPTGTGVETQYF. The CDR3 bases are TGTGCCAGCACTCCCACCGGGACAGGGGTAGAGACCCAGTACTTC. This chain connects TRBV27 to TRBJ2-5; 10 positions agree with TRBD1. Unmatched junction bases numbered 9, after V lost 7 bases and J lost 4 bases. CDR1 MNHEY and CDR2 SMNVEV come from the germline V gene (reference sequence). This CDR3 has 15 residues.

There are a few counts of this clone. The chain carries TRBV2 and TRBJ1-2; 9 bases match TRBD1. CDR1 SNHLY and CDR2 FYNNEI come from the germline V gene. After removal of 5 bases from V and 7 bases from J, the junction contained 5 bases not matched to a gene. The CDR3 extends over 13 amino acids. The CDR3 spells CASSLGQGSGYTF. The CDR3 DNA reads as TGTGCCAGCAGTCTCGGACAGGGGTCTGGCTACACCTTC.

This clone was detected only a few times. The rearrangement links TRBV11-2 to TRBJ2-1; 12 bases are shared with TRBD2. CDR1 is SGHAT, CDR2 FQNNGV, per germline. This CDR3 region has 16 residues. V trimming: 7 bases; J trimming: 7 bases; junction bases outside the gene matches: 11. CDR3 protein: CASNTAGTSGWNEQFF. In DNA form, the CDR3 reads TGTGCCAGCAACACGGCCGGGACTAGCGGGTGGAATGAGCAGTTCTTC.

The CDR3 loop reads CASSPQTGRVNYGYTF. In DNA, the CDR3 is TGCGCCAGCAGCCCCCAAACGGGCAGGGTCAACTATGGCTACACCTTC. The rearrangement links TRBV4-1 to TRBJ1-2, with D possibly TRBD1 on 5 matching bases. Looked up from germline, CDR1 is MGHRA and CDR2 is YSYEKL. This CDR3 is 16 amino acids long. The germline V and J ends were trimmed by 4 bases and 2 bases, with 17 bases remaining between them.

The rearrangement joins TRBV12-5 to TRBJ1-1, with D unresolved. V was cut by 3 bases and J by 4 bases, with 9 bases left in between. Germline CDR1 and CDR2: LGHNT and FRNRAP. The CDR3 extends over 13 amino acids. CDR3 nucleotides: TGTGCTAGTGGTTTCACGAGTGGCACTGAAGCTTTCTTT. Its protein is CASGFTSGTEAFF.

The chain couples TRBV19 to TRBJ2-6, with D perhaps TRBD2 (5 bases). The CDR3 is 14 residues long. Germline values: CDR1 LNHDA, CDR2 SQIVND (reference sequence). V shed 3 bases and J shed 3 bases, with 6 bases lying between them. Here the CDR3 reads CASSIGVGANVLTF. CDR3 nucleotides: TGTGCCAGTAGTATCGGGGTTGGGGCCAACGTCCTGACTTTC.